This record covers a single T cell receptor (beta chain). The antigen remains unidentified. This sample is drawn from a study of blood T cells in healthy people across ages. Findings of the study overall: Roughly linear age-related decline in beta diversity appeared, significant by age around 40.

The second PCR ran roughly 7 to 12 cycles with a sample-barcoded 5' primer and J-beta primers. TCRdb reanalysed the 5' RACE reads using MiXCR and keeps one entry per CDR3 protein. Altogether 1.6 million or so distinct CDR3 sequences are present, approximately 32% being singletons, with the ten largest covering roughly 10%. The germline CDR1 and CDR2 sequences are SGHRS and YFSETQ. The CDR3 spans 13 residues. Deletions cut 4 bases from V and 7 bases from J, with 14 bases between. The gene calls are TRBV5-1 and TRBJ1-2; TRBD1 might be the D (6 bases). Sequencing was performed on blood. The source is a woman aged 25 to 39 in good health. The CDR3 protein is CASSPDRISGYTF. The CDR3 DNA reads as TGCGCCAGCAGCCCGGACAGAATCAGTGGCTACACCTTC. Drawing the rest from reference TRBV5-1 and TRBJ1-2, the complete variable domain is KAGVTQTPRYLIKTRGQQVTLSCSPISGHRSVSWYQQTPGQGLQFLFEYFSETQRNKGNFPGRFSGRQFSNSRSEMNVSTLELGDSALYLCASSPDRISGYTFGSGTRLTVV.